This section outlines one T cell receptor beta chain sequence together with its context. Its antigen is still unknown. These data are taken from a study of identifying expanded T cells in peripheral blood. Generated by immunoSEQ multiplex PCR, the TCRdb table keeps only in-frame clones and is missing some. The top ten hold around 5.6% of the sample, which has more than 75,000 clones, around 86% seen once. The CDR3 runs 18 residues. CDR1 is LGHNA and CDR2 is YNFKEQ in the germline V gene. V trimming: 4 bases; J trimming: 5 bases; junction bases outside the gene matches: 9. Overall study findings and caveats: Clone count variance between roughly 2-week samples rose with total template count.

The sequencing sample was made of blood. The gene calls are TRBV4-2 and TRBJ1-6; TRBD1 matches 12 bases. The sequence derives from a person aged 18 to 69 in good health. CDR3 sequence (DNA): TGTGCCAGCAGCCTCGGGACAGGGGGCGCATCTAATAATTCACCCCTCCACTTT. Protein: CASSLGTGGASNNSPLHF.